Shown below are 32 T cell receptor beta chains from a single sample sequenced in a study of siplizumab effects on memory and regulatory T cells. Profiled with immunoSEQ multiplex PCR; TCRdb holds only in-frame clones, not every one. The sample comprises roughly 100,000 clones, more than 85% of which are singletons, and 0.85% to 1.2% rests with the top ten. Sample: CD4+ T cells sorted from blood. These receptors were taken from a human donor in good health.

The chain links TRBV13 to TRBJ2-5; D is perhaps TRBD2 (6 bases). CDR3 size: 12 residues. Germline V CDR1 and CDR2: PRHDT, FYEKMQ (reference sequence). The V and J ends lost 3 bases and 5 bases respectively, with 7 bases between them. CDR3 bases: TGTGCCAGCAGCTTCCGGGAGGAGACCCAGTACTTC. This codes for CASSFREETQYF.

The table lists this clone with a count of one. The CDR3 DNA follows: TGTGCCAGCAGCCGACTGAGGATCGGGGAGCTGTTTTTT. This translates into CASSRLRIGELFF. This chain connects TRBV27 to TRBJ2-2; no definite D call. The length of the CDR3 is 13 residues. Germline assignment: CDR1 MNHEY and CDR2 SMNVEV (reference sequence). Trimming stripped 6 bases from V and 7 bases from J, with 12 bases between.

This clone has a single count. The chain carries TRBV28 and TRBJ2-7; D is perhaps TRBD1 or TRBD2 (5 bases each). The germline V gene encodes CDR1 MDHEN and CDR2 SYDVKM. This CDR3 is built from 14 residues. V shed 6 bases and J shed 2 bases, with 14 bases lying between them. This CDR3 reads CASSGTTKPYEQYF. For the CDR3, the DNA is TGTGCCAGCAGCGGGACGACAAAACCCTACGAGCAGTACTTC.

Written as DNA, the CDR3 is TGTGCCAGCAGCCCTACGGTCGGGTACAATCAGCCCCAGCATTTT. It is translated as CASSPTVGYNQPQHF. This chain uses TRBV11-2 with TRBJ1-5, with D hard to call. The CDR3 is 15 amino acids. V lost 5 bases, J lost 3 bases, and 14 bases lay in between. Looked up from germline, CDR1 is SGHAT and CDR2 is FQNNGV.

This chain links TRBV27 with TRBJ2-5, with D perhaps TRBD1 or TRBD2 (5 bases each). V was pared by 3 bases and J by 7 bases, with 15 bases between. CDR3 length equals 14 residues. CDR1 and CDR2 from the germline V gene are MNHEY and SMNVEV (reference sequence). CDR3 sequence reads: CASSFLGPAGTQYF. CDR3 nucleotides: TGTGCCAGCAGTTTCCTGGGACCTGCGGGGACCCAGTACTTC.

The chain carries TRBV27 and TRBJ2-1; TRBD2 might be the D (6 bases). This CDR3 is built from 14 residues. Germline CDR1 MNHEY, CDR2 SMNVEV (reference sequence). Trimming removed 7 bases from V and 2 bases from J, with 12 bases in between. The DNA for the CDR3 is TGTGCCAGCATCCCCGGGAGAACCTACAATGAGCAGTTCTTC. Translation: CASIPGRTYNEQFF.

The chain is built from TRBV28 and TRBJ1-3; the match to TRBD1 covers 8 bases. V was pared by 3 bases and J by 10 bases, with 11 bases of the junction left unmatched. The CDR3 covers 15 residues. The germline CDR1 and CDR2 sequences are MDHEN and SYDVKM. The DNA for the CDR3 is TGTGCCAGCAGTTTTTACTCCCGGACAGGGAGAACCATATATTTT. This translates into CASSFYSRTGRTIYF.

V and J are TRBV4-1 and TRBJ2-3; 8 nucleotides agree with TRBD2. The CDR3 loop spans 16 amino acids. After removal of 0 bases from V and 2 bases from J, the junction contained 4 bases not matched to a gene. Germline lookup yields CDR1 MGHRA and CDR2 YSYEKL. Here the CDR3 DNA reads TGCGCCAGCAGCCAAGATCGGGGGGGGAACACAGATACGCAGTATTTT. Translation gives CASSQDRGGNTDTQYF.

The chain recombines TRBV30 with TRBJ1-6; TRBD1 might be the D (5 bases). Deletions cut 3 bases from V and 4 bases from J, with 22 bases between. The CDR3 is 18 amino acids. Germline-derived CDR1 and CDR2 are GTSNPN and SVGIG (reference sequence). The CDR3 spells CAWRNTVGAGVYNSPLHF. The CDR3 nucleotides read TGTGCCTGGAGGAACACAGTTGGGGCCGGTGTTTATAATTCACCCCTCCACTTT. Combining the CDR3 with reference TRBV30 and TRBJ1-6 gives the whole variable domain SQTIHQWPATLVQPVGSPLSLECTVEGTSNPNLYWYRQAAGRGLQLLFYSVGIGQISSEVPQNLSASRPQDRQFILSSKKLLLSDSGFYLCAWRNTVGAGVYNSPLHFGNGTRLTVT.

This clone is a singleton in its sample. The gene calls are TRBV6-1 and TRBJ1-1; the D is unclear. Germline CDR1 MNHNS, CDR2 SASEGT. This CDR3 has 13 residues. Between the trimmed V and J ends, which lost 6 bases and 1 base, there was a span of 9 bases. CDR3: CASRVGENTEAFF. Written as DNA, the CDR3 is TGTGCCAGCAGAGTCGGGGAGAACACTGAAGCTTTCTTT.

The gene calls are TRBV7-9 and TRBJ2-1; perhaps TRBD1 as D (5 bases). V lost 6 bases, J lost 12 bases, and 30 bases lay in between. Germline V lookup: CDR1 SEHNR, CDR2 FQNEAQ (reference sequence). The CDR3 is 17 amino acids. CDR3 protein: CASSRPPGSSLSGGQFF. In DNA, the CDR3 is TGTGCCAGCAGTCGCCCCCCAGGGTCCTCCCTTTCGGGTGGGCAGTTCTTC.

This CDR3 is CASSQGSQGPYEQYF. CDR3 bases: TGTGCCAGCAGCCAAGGATCGCAGGGGCCCTACGAGCAGTACTTC. The chain employs TRBV4-2 and TRBJ2-7; D may be TRBD1 (6 bases). Germline CDR1 LGHNA, CDR2 YNFKEQ. V was pared by 1 base and J by 2 bases, with 12 bases between. The CDR3 covers 15 residues.

V is TRBV30 and J is TRBJ2-5; D possibly corresponds to TRBD2 (5 bases). Trimming left V 2 bases short and J 3 bases short, with 16 bases between. The germline gives CDR1 GTSNPN, CDR2 SVGIG (reference sequence). The CDR3 runs to 15 residues. CDR3 protein: CAWSPPEGTKETQYF. The CDR3 DNA is TGTGCCTGGAGTCCCCCCGAGGGAACCAAAGAGACCCAGTACTTC. Supplemented by reference TRBV30 and TRBJ2-5, the full variable domain reads SQTIHQWPATLVQPVGSPLSLECTVEGTSNPNLYWYRQAAGRGLQLLFYSVGIGQISSEVPQNLSASRPQDRQFILSSKKLLLSDSGFYLCAWSPPEGTKETQYFGPGTRLLVL.

The chain uses TRBV29-1 and TRBJ2-1; D remains unclear. This CDR3 has 12 residues. V was clipped by 6 bases and J by 2 bases, with 8 bases between them. The germline gives CDR1 SQVTM, CDR2 ANQGSEA. The CDR3 sequence: CSVSVPYNEQFF. In nucleotides, the CDR3 is TGCAGCGTGTCCGTCCCCTACAATGAGCAGTTCTTC.

The V call is TRBV25-1, the J call TRBJ2-7; 10 positions match TRBD2. This CDR3 spans 15 amino acids. Trimming cost V 6 bases and J 4 bases; bases outside gene matches: 9. Germline V gene data show CDR1 as MGHDK and CDR2 as SYGVNS. CDR3 sequence: CASSGLAAGSYEQYF. Here the CDR3 DNA reads TGTGCCAGCAGCGGACTAGCGGCCGGGTCTTACGAGCAGTACTTC.

The chain uses TRBV30 and TRBJ1-1; D is ambiguous. Per germline, CDR1 GTSNPN and CDR2 SVGIG (reference sequence). The CDR3 covers 13 residues. The V end was cut by 3 bases, the J end by 2 bases, with 10 bases between. The CDR3 loop is CAWREVYNTEAFF. The CDR3 DNA reads TGTGCCTGGAGAGAGGTGTATAACACTGAAGCTTTCTTT.

This chain uses TRBV11-2 with TRBJ2-7; D not resolved. This CDR3 contains 14 residues. Deletions cut 2 bases from V and 1 base from J, with 9 bases between. Germline CDR1 is SGHAT and CDR2 is FQNNGV. CDR3 region: CASSLRIVSYEQYF. The CDR3, as DNA: TGTGCCAGCAGCTTACGGATCGTATCCTACGAGCAGTACTTC.

This clone was counted a few times. The chain has TRBV5-3 and TRBJ1-5; D is unresolved. TRBV5-3 is treated as an ORF (open reading frame) with a function not yet certain. Trimming shortened V by 6 bases and J by 5 bases, and 9 bases separated the two germline ends. The CDR3 runs to 12 residues. The CDR3 bases are TGTGCCAGAACCCAAGCAGATCAGCCCCAGCATTTT. Translating it yields CARTQADQPQHF.

This chain links TRBV20-1 with TRBJ2-1, with 8 bases fitting TRBD1. The CDR3 extends over 11 amino acids. V gave up 5 bases and J gave up 14 bases; unmatched junction bases: 8. Per germline, CDR1 DFQATT and CDR2 SNEGSKA (reference sequence). Here the CDR3 DNA reads TGCAGTGCTGGGACAGGCATTTCTAAGTTCTTC. This encodes CSAGTGISKFF.

The chain joins TRBV6-5 to TRBJ2-7; TRBD2 is a possible D gene (5 bases). The CDR3 sequence is 14 residues long. Germline V gene sequence: CDR1 MNHEY, CDR2 SVGAGI. The V and J ends lost 6 bases and 0 bases respectively, with 12 bases between them. As DNA, the CDR3 is TGTGCCAGCAGCTCGGACTTAATCTCCTACGAGCAGTACTTC. Its translation is CASSSDLISYEQYF.

This chain links TRBV2 with TRBJ1-1; D unclear. Looked up from germline, CDR1 is SNHLY and CDR2 is FYNNEI. This CDR3 region has 14 residues. V gave up 6 bases and J gave up 4 bases, with 15 bases separating them. CDR3 sequence: CASRSPEITTEAFF. The CDR3 coding sequence is TGTGCCAGCAGATCTCCGGAGATCACCACTGAAGCTTTCTTT.

V and J are TRBV5-1 and TRBJ2-7, with 10 positions matching TRBD2. CDR3 length: 17 residues. CDR1 is SGHRS, CDR2 YFSETQ, per germline. Trimming at V came to 4 bases and at J to 0 bases, leaving 10 bases not matched to a gene. CDR3 protein: CASSPTSGPVSSYEQYF. Written as DNA, the CDR3 is TGCGCCAGCAGCCCGACTAGCGGGCCCGTTTCCTCCTACGAGCAGTACTTC. The whole variable domain, filled in from reference TRBV5-1 and TRBJ2-7, reads KAGVTQTPRYLIKTRGQQVTLSCSPISGHRSVSWYQQTPGQGLQFLFEYFSETQRNKGNFPGRFSGRQFSNSRSEMNVSTLELGDSALYLCASSPTSGPVSSYEQYFGPGTRLTVT.

This rearrangement joins TRBV6-5 to TRBJ2-7; 10 positions match TRBD2. Germline V gives CDR1 MNHEY, CDR2 SVGAGI. V shed 5 bases, J shed 4 bases, and the junction held 8 bases outside the gene matches. This CDR3 is built from 15 residues. The DNA of the CDR3 is TGTGCCAGCAGTACGGCTAGCGGGAGTTGGTACGAGCAGTACTTC. This encodes CASSTASGSWYEQYF.

The V and J genes are TRBV19 and TRBJ2-1; 8 bases agree with TRBD1. CDR3 length: 13 residues. The J segment lost 7 bases and the V segment lost 7 bases, leaving 6 bases of the junction unmatched. Germline loops: CDR1 LNHDA, CDR2 SQIVND (reference sequence). CDR3 DNA sequence: TGTGCCAGTAACCTCAGGGGGCGGAATGAGCAGTTCTTC. Protein product: CASNLRGRNEQFF. Complete variable domain (other parts from reference TRBV19 and TRBJ2-1): DGGITQSPKYLFRKEGQNVTLSCEQNLNHDAMYWYRQDPGQGLRLIYYSQIVNDFQKGDIAEGYSVSREKKESFPLTVTSAQKNPTAFYLCASNLRGRNEQFFGPGTRLTVL.

The chain carries TRBV28 and TRBJ1-1; D unresolved. CDR1 MDHEN and CDR2 SYDVKM come from the germline V gene. Trimming took 7 bases from V and 7 from J, leaving 16 bases between them. The CDR3 consists of 13 residues. In DNA form, the CDR3 reads TGTGCCAGCACCCATCCCCGAGCAGGTGAAGCTTTCTTT. Protein sequence: CASTHPRAGEAFF.

The DNA of the CDR3 is TGTGCCAGCAGCCAATCTGGGACTAGCGGGAGGAATGAGCAGTTCTTC. Translating gives CASSQSGTSGRNEQFF. The rearrangement links TRBV4-2 to TRBJ2-1, with 15 bases that match TRBD2. The CDR3 length is 16 residues. The germline gives CDR1 LGHNA, CDR2 YNFKEQ. Trimming cost V 2 bases and J 7 bases; bases outside gene matches: 3.

CDR3 amino acids: CASSLDRYEQFF. In nucleotides, the CDR3 is TGTGCCAGCAGCTTAGATCGGTATGAGCAGTTCTTC. The gene calls are TRBV7-9 and TRBJ2-1; D call uncertain. Trimming removed 1 base from V and 8 bases from J, with 6 bases in between. The CDR3 length is 12 residues. The germline V gene encodes CDR1 SEHNR and CDR2 FQNEAQ (reference sequence).

This sequence joins TRBV19 and TRBJ2-4; TRBD2 agrees at 13 bases. J was trimmed by 4 bases and V by 1 base; bases with no gene match: 1. CDR3 length: 16 residues. Germline V gene lookup returns CDR1 LNHDA and CDR2 SQIVND (reference sequence). The CDR3 bases are TGTGCCAGTAGTATAGGACTAGCGGGAGGAAAAAACATTCAGTACTTC. This codes for CASSIGLAGGKNIQYF.

V usage is TRBV30 and J usage is TRBJ2-3; D unresolved. Germline assignment: CDR1 GTSNPN and CDR2 SVGIG (reference sequence). This CDR3 contains 12 residues. The V and J ends lost 4 bases and 4 bases respectively, with 9 bases between them. The CDR3 DNA reads TGTGCCTGGAAGGTGCGGCCAGATACGCAGTATTTT. This gives the protein CAWKVRPDTQYF.

This clone was detected only once. The chain has TRBV30 and TRBJ2-6; D not certain. The CDR3 length is 15 residues. V shed 0 bases and J shed 0 bases, with 6 bases lying between them. Germline CDR1 reads GTSNPN; CDR2 reads SVGIG (reference sequence). CDR3 amino acids: CAWSVKSSGANVLTF. The CDR3 DNA reads TGTGCCTGGAGTGTGAAAAGCTCTGGGGCCAACGTCCTGACTTTC. Supplemented by reference TRBV30 and TRBJ2-6, the full variable domain reads SQTIHQWPATLVQPVGSPLSLECTVEGTSNPNLYWYRQAAGRGLQLLFYSVGIGQISSEVPQNLSASRPQDRQFILSSKKLLLSDSGFYLCAWSVKSSGANVLTFGAGSRLTVL.

The gene calls are TRBV19 and TRBJ1-5, with D perhaps TRBD1 (6 bases). V shed 6 bases and J shed 11 bases, with 20 bases lying between them. The CDR3 runs to 14 residues. Per germline, CDR1 LNHDA and CDR2 SQIVND (reference sequence). The CDR3 nucleotides read TGTGCCAGTAGCGAAAACCGACAGGTAAAGACCCAGCATTTT. Its protein product is CASSENRQVKTQHF.

This clone occurred once. V usage is TRBV14 and J usage is TRBJ1-2, with a tentative D call TRBD1 (6 bases). V was pared by 0 bases and J by 8 bases, with 16 bases between. The CDR3 loop spans 15 amino acids. Germline CDR1 SGHDN, CDR2 FVKESK. CDR3 coding DNA: TGTGCCAGCAGCCAAGACGGGGGGCGTTTGAGCGGCTACACCTTC. Translating it yields CASSQDGGRLSGYTF.